One sample yielded the 13 T cell receptor beta chains listed below, sequenced in a study of PD-1 blockade in classical Hodgkin lymphoma (dated by TCRdb to the early 2020s). The library was built by means of the immunoSEQ multiplex PCR assay. Entries here come from immuneACCESS through TCRdb and include only in-frame sequences with V and J called. Some clones fail to appear in such tables; in the studies checked, an unresolved V gene covers under half of the shortfall, and the cause of the remainder is unknown. This sample gives some 13,000 clones in total; about nine tenths of them show up just once. About 10% of the sample belongs to the ten largest clones. The label giving this sample's time point can be read as: cycle 1 day 1 (C1D1), immediately before nivolumab initiation. All trial patients had relapsed after autologous stem cell transplantation, with cohorts A, B and C differing in prior brentuximab vedotin exposure.

The specimen comprised peripheral blood mononuclear cells (PBMCs), sampled at baseline. These receptors were taken from a human donor with classical Hodgkin lymphoma.

This chain links TRBV18 with TRBJ2-7; D remains ambiguous. CDR1 and CDR2 (germline): KGHSH, LQKENI. The CDR3 loop spans 13 amino acids. V gave up 2 bases and J gave up 6 bases, with 11 bases separating them. The CDR3 sequence is CASSPCASCEQYF. The CDR3 bases are TGTGCCAGCTCACCATGCGCATCGTGCGAGCAGTACTTC.

This chain uses TRBV5-1 with TRBJ1-6, with a possible D match to TRBD1 (5 bases). The CDR3 totals 15 residues. Germline loops: CDR1 SGHRS, CDR2 YFSETQ. V was shortened by 4 bases and J by 9 bases, with 17 bases between the two germline ends. The CDR3 sequence: CASSEYGTATSPLHF. Here the CDR3 DNA reads TGCGCCAGCAGCGAATACGGGACGGCAACTTCACCCCTCCACTTT.

This sequence joins TRBV12-5 and TRBJ1-1; 8 bases are shared with TRBD1. CDR1 and CDR2 (germline): LGHNT, FRNRAP. V lost 6 bases, J lost 4 bases, and 4 bases stayed unmatched. The CDR3 length is 13 residues. CDR3: CASGTTGGTEAFF. In nucleotides, the CDR3 is TGTGCTAGTGGAACAACAGGGGGCACTGAAGCTTTCTTT.

The chain is built from TRBV11-2 and TRBJ2-7; D possibly uses TRBD1 or TRBD2 (5 bases each). With 2 bases removed from V and 5 bases from J, the gap between germline ends came to 16 bases. Germline V gene data show CDR1 as SGHAT and CDR2 as FQNNGV. The CDR3 is 15 amino acids. CDR3 amino acids: CASSLLRGLGHEQYF. In DNA, the CDR3 is TGTGCCAGCAGCTTACTACGGGGCTTAGGCCACGAGCAGTACTTC.

Written as DNA, the CDR3 is TGCGCCAGCAGCAGCGGGGGCAGGGGGTCCTACAATGAGCAGTTCTTC. This translates into CASSSGGRGSYNEQFF. V gene TRBV5-1 combines with J gene TRBJ2-1; tentatively, D is TRBD2 (8 bases). Germline assignment: CDR1 SGHRS and CDR2 YFSETQ. This CDR3 region has 16 residues. The V end lost 4 bases, the J end lost 1 base, and 15 bases lay between the germline ends.

The chain employs TRBV23-1 and TRBJ1-5; TRBD1 aligns across 10 bases. TRBV23-1 is reported as an ORF; its role is uncertain. CDR3 length equals 21 residues. The ends lost 2 bases at V and 2 bases at J; junction bases unmatched: 18. DNA for the CDR3: TGCGCCAGCAGTCAACCAACTGGACAGGGGGGAGTGCAATACGGCAATCAGCCCCAGCATTTT. This sequence encodes CASSQPTGQGGVQYGNQPQHF.

The count of this clone is one. The rearrangement links TRBV6-1 to TRBJ1-1; D not certain. There are 12 residues in the CDR3. Germline lookup yields CDR1 MNHNS and CDR2 SASEGT. V lost 4 bases to trimming and J lost 4 bases, with 7 bases between them. The CDR3 region is CASSGGFTEAFF. As DNA, the CDR3 is TGTGCCAGCAGTGGAGGGTTCACTGAAGCTTTCTTT.

CDR3 nucleotides: TGTGCCAGCAGCTCCCGGGGGGGCCTTGCCTACGAGCAGTACTTC. As protein: CASSSRGGLAYEQYF. The chain carries TRBV11-2 and TRBJ2-7; the match to TRBD2 covers 8 bases. This CDR3 is built from 15 residues. The junction had 7 bases not matched to a gene; V was cut back by 4 bases and J by 2 bases. Per the germline V gene, CDR1 is SGHAT and CDR2 is FQNNGV.

The chain links TRBV19 to TRBJ2-5, with D perhaps TRBD1 (6 bases). The J call may be faulty, since TRBJ2-7 better matches the DNA end. The CDR3 is made up of 13 amino acids. The V gene's germline CDR1 is LNHDA and CDR2 SQIVND (reference sequence). The DNA for the CDR3 is TGTGCCAGTAGTCCCTGGGACACCTACGAGCAGTACTTC. Its translation: CASSPWDTYEQYF.

The chain joins TRBV11-3 to TRBJ2-1; a possible D gene is TRBD2 (6 bases). The CDR3 contains 15 residues. Germline lookup yields CDR1 SGHNT and CDR2 YENEEA. V lost 5 bases, J lost 2 bases, and 13 bases lay in between. The CDR3 DNA is TGTGCCAGCAGCCTGACGGGGGAAACCTACAATGAGCAGTTCTTC. Protein product: CASSLTGETYNEQFF.

The rearrangement uses TRBV2 and TRBJ1-5; 10 bases fit TRBD1. With V trimmed by 2 bases and J by 0 bases, 7 bases remained unmatched. The CDR3 contains 18 residues. Germline lookup yields CDR1 SNHLY and CDR2 FYNNEI. The CDR3 protein is CASSETGQGGYSNQPQHF. CDR3 nucleotides: TGTGCCAGCAGTGAAACTGGACAGGGGGGGTATAGCAATCAGCCCCAGCATTTT.

The chain employs TRBV19 and TRBJ2-7, with D possibly being TRBD2 (6 bases). The length of the CDR3 is 15 residues. Germline V gene sequence: CDR1 LNHDA, CDR2 SQIVND (reference sequence). Deletions cut 8 bases from V and 4 bases from J, with 21 bases between. The CDR3 here is CASYACAGRFYEQYF. CDR3 DNA sequence: TGTGCCAGTTACGCCTGCGCGGGGAGATTTTACGAGCAGTACTTC.

The V gene is TRBV19, the J gene TRBJ2-6; D is uncertain. Germline assignment: CDR1 LNHDA and CDR2 SQIVND (reference sequence). The CDR3 length is 13 residues. The V and J ends lost 4 bases and 2 bases respectively, with 3 bases between them. CDR3 in amino acids: CASSSTGANVLTF. The CDR3 nucleotides read TGTGCCAGTAGTAGTACTGGGGCCAACGTCCTGACTTTC.